The sequence of this T cell receptor (beta chain) was determined in a study of CD8 T cells in ankylosing spondylitis. This clonotype was found many times. The CDR3 totals 14 residues. Deletions cut 0 bases from V and 5 bases from J, with 9 bases between. The V gene's germline CDR1 is KGHDR and CDR2 SFDVKD. Each CDR3 protein is one row after TCRdb ran MiXCR on the 5' RACE reads. The table has a few hundred thousand distinct CDR3 sequences, 18% seen once. The sequencing input was blood, either unsorted or a sorted T cell fraction (not recorded which). The TCR comes from a male donor with ankylosing spondylitis or in good health (not recorded which). The chain couples TRBV24-1 to TRBJ2-5; D possibly matches TRBD1 or TRBD2 (5 bases each). CDR3 DNA: TGTGCCACCAGTGATTTGGAGGGGAAGGAGACCCAGTACTTC. Protein product: CATSDLEGKETQYF.